The present entry profiles one TCR beta chain with its context. Here immunoSEQ multiplex PCR was the method, and the copy in TCRdb shows in-frame clones only, minus some. The sample includes 85,000 to 100,000 clones, around 84% of them seen just once. The data stem from a study of radiotherapy plus CTLA-4 blockade in lung cancer. The germline gives CDR1 MGHRA, CDR2 YSYEKL. The CDR3 is 19 residues long. With 4 bases clipped from V and 6 bases from J, the junction kept 17 bases outside the gene matches. Lung cancer patients with chemo-refractory metastatic non-small-cell disease were given focal radiation plus CTLA-4 blockade with ipilimumab.

This chain connects TRBV4-1 to TRBJ1-6; TRBD1 aligns across 8 bases. The sequences come from peripheral blood, collected from a patient treated with radiotherapy plus ipilimumab. The receptor's source is a human donor with non-small cell lung cancer that progressed on radiotherapy plus ipilimumab. CDR3: CASSPAGPQGGFLNSPLHF. The DNA of the CDR3 is TGCGCCAGCAGCCCTGCCGGCCCACAGGGGGGTTTTCTTAATTCACCCCTCCACTTT.